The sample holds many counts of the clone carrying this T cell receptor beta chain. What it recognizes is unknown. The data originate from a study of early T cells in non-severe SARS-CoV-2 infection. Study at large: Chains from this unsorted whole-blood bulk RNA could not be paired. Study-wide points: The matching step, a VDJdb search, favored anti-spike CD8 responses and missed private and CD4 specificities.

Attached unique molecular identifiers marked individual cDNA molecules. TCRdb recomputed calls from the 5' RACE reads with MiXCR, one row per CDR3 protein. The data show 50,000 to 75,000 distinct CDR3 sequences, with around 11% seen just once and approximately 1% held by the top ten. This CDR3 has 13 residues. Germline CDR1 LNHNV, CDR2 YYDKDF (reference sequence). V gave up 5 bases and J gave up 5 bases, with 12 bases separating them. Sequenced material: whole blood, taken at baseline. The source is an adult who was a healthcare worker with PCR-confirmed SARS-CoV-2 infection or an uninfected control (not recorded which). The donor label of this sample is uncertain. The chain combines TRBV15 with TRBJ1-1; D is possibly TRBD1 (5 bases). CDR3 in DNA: TGTGCCACCAGCTGGCCAGGGAATACTGAAGCTTTCTTT. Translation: CATSWPGNTEAFF.